The 22 T cell receptor beta chains below come from one sample, sequenced in a study of T-cell reconstitution after alpha-beta-depleted transplantation in children. Preparing the TCRbeta library involved the use of unique molecular identifiers. TCRdb itself ran the PCR reads through MiXCR, one entry per CDR3 protein. The top ten hold around 5.3% of the sample, which has 700,000 to 850,000 distinct CDR3 sequences, roughly 15% seen once. Sequenced material: PBMCs, mostly from graft donor cells, taken 360 days after TCRalphabeta/CD19-depleted stem cell transplant. Receptors were obtained from a male patient between 5 and 17 years old who had a stem cell transplant for acute lymphoblastic leukemia, so the T cells may come from the graft donor.

This clonotype was counted only a few times. This sequence joins TRBV30 and TRBJ2-3; possible D gene TRBD1, 6 bases. CDR3 length: 13 amino acids. Germline V gene data show CDR1 as GTSNPN and CDR2 as SVGIG (reference sequence). V lost 3 bases to trimming and J lost 3 bases, with 10 bases between them. The CDR3 DNA sequence: TGTGCCTGGAGCACAGGGATAACAGATACGCAGTATTTT. Protein sequence: CAWSTGITDTQYF. The entire variable domain, with the rest obtained from reference TRBV30 and TRBJ2-3, is as follows: SQTIHQWPATLVQPVGSPLSLECTVEGTSNPNLYWYRQAAGRGLQLLFYSVGIGQISSEVPQNLSASRPQDRQFILSSKKLLLSDSGFYLCAWSTGITDTQYFGPGTRLTVL.

This sequence joins TRBV7-9 and TRBJ1-1; TRBD1 is a possible D gene (5 bases). V lost 1 base and J lost 2, with 11 bases in between. The CDR3 covers 15 residues. Germline-derived CDR1 and CDR2 are SEHNR and FQNEAQ (reference sequence). CDR3 nucleotides: TGTGCCAGCAGCTTAGGGCCCGGGGCAAACACTGAAGCTTTCTTT. Its translation is CASSLGPGANTEAFF.

This clonotype was counted ten times or more. The junction does not match germline at one end; this may be a read error. The J gene is TRBJ2-3, the V gene TRBV12-3 or TRBV12-4, with 7 nucleotides matching TRBD2. The CDR3 is made up of 14 amino acids. CDR3 residues: CASSLGGYTDTQYF. CDR3 DNA: TGCGCCAGCAGCTTGGGGGGGTACACAGATACGCAGTATTTT.

This CDR3 is CASSREFPTYNEQFF. CDR3 coding DNA: TGTGCCAGCAGCCGGGAGTTTCCTACCTACAATGAGCAGTTCTTC. This sequence joins TRBV7-6 and TRBJ2-1, with a weak D call TRBD2 (6 bases). The V gene's germline CDR1 is SGHVS and CDR2 FNYEAQ. The V and J ends lost 5 bases and 2 bases respectively, with 13 bases between them. The CDR3 totals 15 residues. The full variable domain, rest sourced from reference TRBV7-6 and TRBJ2-1, is GAGVSQSPRYKVTKRGQDVALRCDPISGHVSLYWYRQALGQGPEFLTYFNYEAQQDKSGLPNDRFSAERPEGSISTLTIQRTEQRDSAMYRCASSREFPTYNEQFFGPGTRLTVL.

This chain links TRBV12-3 or TRBV12-4 with TRBJ1-2; TRBD1 might be the D (5 bases). The ends were cut back, 2 bases at V and 4 bases at J, with 14 bases in the middle. This CDR3 region has 15 residues. The DNA of the CDR3 is TGTGCCAGCAGTTTAACTGGCCGGGGGATCTATGGCTACACCTTC. Its translation is CASSLTGRGIYGYTF.

This clonotype was seen many times. The V call is TRBV11-2, the J call TRBJ2-7; D may match TRBD1 or TRBD2 (5 bases each). The germline CDR1 and CDR2 sequences are SGHAT and FQNNGV. This CDR3 has 18 residues. The V and J ends lost 2 bases and 6 bases respectively, with 26 bases between them. The CDR3 sequence: CASSLWVGVYLARVEQYF. CDR3 sequence (DNA): TGTGCCAGCAGCTTATGGGTAGGGGTGTATCTAGCTCGGGTCGAGCAGTACTTC. Complete variable domain (other parts from reference TRBV11-2 and TRBJ2-7): EAGVAQSPRYKIIEKRQSVAFWCNPISGHATLYWYQQILGQGPKLLIQFQNNGVVDDSQLPKDRFSAERLKGVDSTLKIQPAKLEDSAVYLCASSLWVGVYLARVEQYFGPGTRLTVT.

This rearrangement joins TRBV18 to TRBJ1-5, with 7 positions matching TRBD1. CDR3 length: 16 amino acids. With 2 bases clipped from V and 0 bases from J, the junction kept 4 bases outside the gene matches. Germline V gene lookup returns CDR1 KGHSH and CDR2 LQKENI. The DNA for the CDR3 is TGTGCCAGCTCACCATGGGACAGTTATAGCAATCAGCCCCAGCATTTT. Translated: CASSPWDSYSNQPQHF.

This clonotype showed up just a few times. The genes are TRBV19 and TRBJ1-2, with 7 bases aligning to TRBD1. Germline V gene data show CDR1 as LNHDA and CDR2 as SQIVND (reference sequence). The V segment lost 10 bases and the J segment 7 bases; nucleotides outside the gene matches: 9. The CDR3 consists of 12 residues. The DNA of the CDR3 is TGTGCCACCTCGGACAGGATAATTGGCTACACCTTC. Translating gives CATSDRIIGYTF.

This clonotype was detected a few times. This chain links TRBV24-1 with TRBJ1-1; weak D call: TRBD1 (6 bases). Trimming removed 1 base from V and 5 bases from J, with 10 bases in between. There are 14 residues in the CDR3. Germline loops: CDR1 KGHDR, CDR2 SFDVKD. The CDR3 here is CATSDFTGRTEAFF. The CDR3 DNA sequence: TGTGCCACCAGTGATTTCACAGGGAGGACTGAAGCTTTCTTT.

This clonotype was seen repeatedly, ten times or more. This chain connects TRBV11-2 to TRBJ2-1; 8 nucleotides match TRBD1. V shed 2 bases, J shed 6 bases, and the junction held 9 bases outside the gene matches. Germline CDR1 SGHAT, CDR2 FQNNGV. This CDR3 is built from 16 residues. CDR3 sequence (DNA): TGTGCCAGCAGCTTATCCTGGGACAGGCGTTTCAATGAGCAGTTCTTC. It is translated as CASSLSWDRRFNEQFF.

The V gene is TRBV5-1, the J gene TRBJ1-1, with TRBD1 matching 9 bases. This CDR3 is built from 14 residues. V shed 7 bases, J shed 6 bases, and the junction held 10 bases outside the gene matches. Germline CDR1 SGHRS, CDR2 YFSETQ. Here the CDR3 reads CASCPGQGLSEAFF. Here the CDR3 DNA reads TGCGCCAGCTGTCCGGGACAGGGTCTTTCTGAAGCTTTCTTT. Supplemented by reference TRBV5-1 and TRBJ1-1, the full variable domain reads KAGVTQTPRYLIKTRGQQVTLSCSPISGHRSVSWYQQTPGQGLQFLFEYFSETQRNKGNFPGRFSGRQFSNSRSEMNVSTLELGDSALYLCASCPGQGLSEAFFGQGTRLTVV.

This chain joins TRBV7-9 and TRBJ2-2; 8 bases agree with TRBD1. There are 15 residues in the CDR3. V gave up 5 bases and J gave up 1 base; unmatched junction bases: 3. The germline V gene encodes CDR1 SEHNR and CDR2 FQNEAQ (reference sequence). The CDR3, as DNA: TGTGCCAGCAGCACCGACAGGGGGAACACCGGGGAGCTGTTTTTT. Its protein product is CASSTDRGNTGELFF.

The V and J genes are TRBV20-1 and TRBJ2-2; D is unresolved. CDR1 and CDR2 from the germline V gene are DFQATT and SNEGSKA (reference sequence). CDR3 size: 13 residues. V was cut by 3 bases and J by 4 bases, with 9 bases left in between. The CDR3 spells CSASFAPTGELFF. The CDR3 DNA sequence: TGCAGTGCTAGTTTTGCGCCCACCGGGGAGCTGTTTTTT.

This clonotype was detected a few times. The chain couples TRBV11-2 to TRBJ1-2, with unresolved D. The CDR3 is 12 amino acids. Trimming took 5 bases from V and 8 from J, leaving 12 bases between them. Per the germline V gene, CDR1 is SGHAT and CDR2 is FQNNGV. The CDR3 nucleotides read TGTGCCAGCAGCCTACCGGCCCGGGGCTACACCTTC. It is translated as CASSLPARGYTF.

V usage is TRBV20-1 and J usage is TRBJ2-7, with TRBD1 matching over 12 bases. Trimming cost V 3 bases and J 5 bases; bases outside gene matches: 5. The CDR3 runs 14 residues. Germline V CDR1 and CDR2: DFQATT, SNEGSKA (reference sequence). In DNA, the CDR3 is TGCAGTGCTAGTTCGGGACAGGGGGCTGACGAGCAGTACTTC. Protein: CSASSGQGADEQYF.

The chain joins TRBV27 to TRBJ2-5, with unresolved D. Germline assignment: CDR1 MNHEY and CDR2 SMNVEV (reference sequence). Trimming took 4 bases from V and 5 from J, leaving 20 bases between them. This CDR3 has 16 amino acids. The CDR3 loop reads CASSSPPAAGWETQYF. CDR3 bases: TGTGCCAGCAGTTCACCTCCCGCGGCTGGGTGGGAGACCCAGTACTTC.

This clonotype was seen only a few times. The CDR3 region has the DNA TGTGCCAGCAGCAAAGAATCAGGGAAGGAGACCCAGTACTTC. Protein sequence: CASSKESGKETQYF. The V gene is TRBV21-1, the J gene TRBJ2-5; TRBD1 is the table's D call and was not checked against the DNA. TRBV21-1 is a recognized pseudogene. The CDR3 extends over 14 amino acids.

This clonotype was seen a few times. The junction shows a germline mismatch at one end, possibly a read error. V and J are TRBV7-9 and TRBJ2-6, with 8 nucleotides matching TRBD1. The CDR3 consists of 13 residues. The germline V gene encodes CDR1 SEHNR and CDR2 FQNEAQ (reference sequence). The CDR3 nucleotides are TGTGCCGGCAGGGGGCTTGGGGCCAACGTCCTGACTTTC. Translating gives CAGRGLGANVLTF.

This chain uses TRBV7-6 with TRBJ2-5; D not resolved. The ends were cut back, 6 bases at V and 2 bases at J, with 16 bases in the middle. The CDR3 length is 15 residues. Germline-derived CDR1 and CDR2 are SGHVS and FNYEAQ. CDR3 in amino acids: CASRGTLKPQETQYF. CDR3 sequence (DNA): TGTGCCAGCAGGGGTACGCTTAAGCCTCAAGAGACCCAGTACTTC.

Here the CDR3 DNA reads TGTGCCAGCAGTTACTCGAGTGGCCCTAGCAATCAGCCCCAGCATTTT. Amino acids: CASSYSSGPSNQPQHF. The rearrangement links TRBV6-5 to TRBJ1-5; D not certain. Germline V gene sequence: CDR1 MNHEY, CDR2 SVGAGI. Trimming pared 0 bases from V and 0 bases from J, leaving 9 bases between. The CDR3 totals 16 residues.

This clonotype was detected a few times. CDR3: CSARGSGGGSLYNEQFF. In nucleotides, the CDR3 is TGCAGTGCTAGAGGCTCGGGGGGCGGGAGTCTTTACAATGAGCAGTTCTTC. V is TRBV20-1 and J is TRBJ2-1; D perhaps matches TRBD2 (7 bases). The CDR3 is 17 amino acids. Trimming pared 1 base from V and 4 bases from J, leaving 20 bases between. Germline V gene lookup returns CDR1 DFQATT and CDR2 SNEGSKA (reference sequence).

This chain links TRBV19 with TRBJ2-3; D possibly corresponds to TRBD1 (6 bases). The CDR3 extends over 15 amino acids. V was cut by 3 bases and J by 5 bases, with 15 bases left in between. Looked up from germline, CDR1 is LNHDA and CDR2 is SQIVND (reference sequence). CDR3 in amino acids: CASSMRRGGRDTQYF. CDR3 DNA: TGTGCCAGTAGTATGCGCAGGGGTGGCAGAGATACGCAGTATTTT.